This T cell receptor beta chain was obtained from a study of cytomegalovirus exposure and HLA in healthy donors. Points from the study as a whole: A later analysis revealed that TCR association rates differed between HLA loci, peaking at DRB1 and bottoming out at HLA-C.

It was healthy bone marrow donors who served as donors. Notes on this clone: Its antigen is as yet unknown.

Trimming at V came to 3 bases and at J to 2 bases, leaving 20 bases not matched to a gene. There are 19 residues in the CDR3. Germline CDR1 and CDR2: GTSNPN and SVGIG (reference sequence). PCR employed 60 Vbeta and 13 Jbeta primers. TCRdb's copy holds only in-frame clones and misses some; the assay was immunoSEQ multiplex PCR. This table holds 100,000 to 150,000 clones, approximately 75% found once. The clonotype comes from a man aged 30 to 45 in good health and CMV-seronegative. The sequencing input was PBMCs. This chain connects TRBV30 to TRBJ2-7; TRBD1 agrees at 9 bases. CDR3 nucleotide sequence: TGTGCCTGGAGAGAATGGACAGGGGCGCGATCGGGAGGCACCTACGAGCAGTACTTC. It translates to CAWREWTGARSGGTYEQYF.